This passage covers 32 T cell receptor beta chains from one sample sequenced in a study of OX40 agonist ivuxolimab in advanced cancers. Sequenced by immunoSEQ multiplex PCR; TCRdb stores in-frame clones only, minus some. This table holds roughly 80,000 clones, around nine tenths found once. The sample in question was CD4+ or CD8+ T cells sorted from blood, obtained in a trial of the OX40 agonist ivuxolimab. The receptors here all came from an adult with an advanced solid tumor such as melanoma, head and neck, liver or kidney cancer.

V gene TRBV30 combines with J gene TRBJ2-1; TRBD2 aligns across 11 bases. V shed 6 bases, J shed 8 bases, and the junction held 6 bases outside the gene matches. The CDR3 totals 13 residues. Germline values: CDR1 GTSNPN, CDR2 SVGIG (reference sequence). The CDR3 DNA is TGTGCCTGCCTACTAGCGGGAGTCTATGAGCAGTTCTTC. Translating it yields CACLLAGVYEQFF. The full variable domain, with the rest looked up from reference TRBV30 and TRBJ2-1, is SQTIHQWPATLVQPVGSPLSLECTVEGTSNPNLYWYRQAAGRGLQLLFYSVGIGQISSEVPQNLSASRPQDRQFILSSKKLLLSDSGFYLCACLLAGVYEQFFGPGTRLTVL.

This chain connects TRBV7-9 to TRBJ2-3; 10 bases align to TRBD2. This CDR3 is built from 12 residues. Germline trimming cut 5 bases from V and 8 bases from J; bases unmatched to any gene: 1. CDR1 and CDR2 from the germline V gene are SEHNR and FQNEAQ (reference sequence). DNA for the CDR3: TGTGCCAGCAGCCCTAGCGGGGGTACGCAGTATTTT. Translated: CASSPSGGTQYF.

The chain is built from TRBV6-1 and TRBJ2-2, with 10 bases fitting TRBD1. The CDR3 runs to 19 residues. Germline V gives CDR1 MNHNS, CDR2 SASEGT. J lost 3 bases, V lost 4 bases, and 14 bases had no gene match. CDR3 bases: TGTGCCAGCAGTGTAGCGACGGGACAGGGGTTCGCCTACACCGGGGAGCTGTTTTTT. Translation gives CASSVATGQGFAYTGELFF.

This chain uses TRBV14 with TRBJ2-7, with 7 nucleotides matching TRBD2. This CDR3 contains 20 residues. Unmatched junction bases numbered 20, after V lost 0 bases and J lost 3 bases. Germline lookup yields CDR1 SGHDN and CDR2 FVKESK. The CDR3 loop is CASSQDCSLFGGSRFYEQYF. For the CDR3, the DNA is TGTGCCAGCAGCCAAGACTGTAGTTTGTTTGGCGGGAGTCGGTTCTACGAGCAGTACTTC.

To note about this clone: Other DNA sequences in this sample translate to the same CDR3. CDR3 nucleotide sequence: TGTGCCTGGAGTCTGGGGGGGAATCAGCCCCAGCATTTT. Residues: CAWSLGGNQPQHF. This chain joins TRBV30 and TRBJ1-5, with D perhaps TRBD1 (5 bases). Germline lookup yields CDR1 GTSNPN and CDR2 SVGIG (reference sequence). The CDR3 totals 13 residues. Trimming left V 2 bases short and J 4 bases short, with 9 bases between.

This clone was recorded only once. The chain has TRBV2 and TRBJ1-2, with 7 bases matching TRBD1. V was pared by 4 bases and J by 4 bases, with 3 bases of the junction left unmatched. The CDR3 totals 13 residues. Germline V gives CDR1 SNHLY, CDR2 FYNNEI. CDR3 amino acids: CASSGGQVYGYTF. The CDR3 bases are TGTGCCAGCAGTGGAGGACAGGTCTATGGCTACACCTTC. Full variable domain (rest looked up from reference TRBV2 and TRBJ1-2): EPEVTQTPSHQVTQMGQEVILRCVPISNHLYFYWYRQILGQKVEFLVSFYNNEISEKSEIFDDQFSVERPDGSNFTLKIRSTKLEDSAMYFCASSGGQVYGYTFGSGTRLTVV.

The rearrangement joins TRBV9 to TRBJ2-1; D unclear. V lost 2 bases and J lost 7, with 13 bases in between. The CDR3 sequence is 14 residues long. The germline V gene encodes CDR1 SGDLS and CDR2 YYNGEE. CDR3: CASSVRLVGNEQFF. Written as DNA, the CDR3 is TGTGCCAGCAGCGTTCGTCTAGTTGGGAATGAGCAGTTCTTC. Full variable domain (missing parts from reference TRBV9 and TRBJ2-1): DSGVTQTPKHLITATGQRVTLRCSPRSGDLSVYWYQQSLDQGLQFLIQYYNGEERAKGNILERFSAQQFPDLHSELNLSSLELGDSALYFCASSVRLVGNEQFFGPGTRLTVL.

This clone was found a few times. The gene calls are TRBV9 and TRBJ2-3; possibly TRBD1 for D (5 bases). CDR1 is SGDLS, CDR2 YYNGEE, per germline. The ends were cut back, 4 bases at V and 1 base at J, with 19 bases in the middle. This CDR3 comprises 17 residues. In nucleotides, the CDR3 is TGTGCCAGCAGCCCCTCTGGGGCGGACGGACGCACAGATACGCAGTATTTT. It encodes CASSPSGADGRTDTQYF.

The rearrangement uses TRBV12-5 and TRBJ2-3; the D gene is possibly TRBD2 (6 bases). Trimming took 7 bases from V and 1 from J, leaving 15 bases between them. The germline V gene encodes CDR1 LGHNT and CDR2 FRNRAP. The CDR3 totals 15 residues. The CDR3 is CASVPGTHRTDTQYF. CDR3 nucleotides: TGTGCTAGTGTCCCCGGGACTCACCGCACAGATACGCAGTATTTT. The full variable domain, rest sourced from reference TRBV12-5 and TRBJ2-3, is DARVTQTPRHKVTEMGQEVTMRCQPILGHNTVFWYRQTMMQGLELLAYFRNRAPLDDSGMPKDRFSAEMPDATLATLKIQPSEPRDSAVYFCASVPGTHRTDTQYFGPGTRLTVL.

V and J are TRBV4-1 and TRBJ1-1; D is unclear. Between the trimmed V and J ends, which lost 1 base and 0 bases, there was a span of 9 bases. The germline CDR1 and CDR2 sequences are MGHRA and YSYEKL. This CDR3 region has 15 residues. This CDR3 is CASSQGDSMNTEAFF. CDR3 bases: TGCGCCAGCAGCCAAGGGGATAGCATGAACACTGAAGCTTTCTTT.

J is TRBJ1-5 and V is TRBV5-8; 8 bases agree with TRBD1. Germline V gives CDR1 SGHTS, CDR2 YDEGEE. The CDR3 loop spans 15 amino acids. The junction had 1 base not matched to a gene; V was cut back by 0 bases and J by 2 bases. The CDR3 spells CASSLGGQGNQPQHF. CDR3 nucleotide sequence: TGTGCCAGCAGCTTGGGGGGACAGGGCAATCAGCCCCAGCATTTT.

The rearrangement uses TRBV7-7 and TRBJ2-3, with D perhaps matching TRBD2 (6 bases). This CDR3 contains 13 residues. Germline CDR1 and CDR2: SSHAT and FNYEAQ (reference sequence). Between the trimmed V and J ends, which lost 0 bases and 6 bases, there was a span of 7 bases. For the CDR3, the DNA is TGTGCCAGCAGCTTAGCGGAGGGGGATACGCAGTATTTT. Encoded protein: CASSLAEGDTQYF.

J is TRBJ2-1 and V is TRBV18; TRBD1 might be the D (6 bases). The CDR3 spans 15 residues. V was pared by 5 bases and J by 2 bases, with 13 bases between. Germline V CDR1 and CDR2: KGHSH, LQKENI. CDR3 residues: CASSVGRGTYNEQFF. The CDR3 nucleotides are TGTGCCAGCTCAGTGGGAAGGGGGACCTACAATGAGCAGTTCTTC. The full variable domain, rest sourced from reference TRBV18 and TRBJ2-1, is NAGVMQNPRHLVRRRGQEARLRCSPMKGHSHVYWYRQLPEEGLKFMVYLQKENIIDESGMPKERFSAEFPKEGPSILRIQQVVRGDSAAYFCASSVGRGTYNEQFFGPGTRLTVL.

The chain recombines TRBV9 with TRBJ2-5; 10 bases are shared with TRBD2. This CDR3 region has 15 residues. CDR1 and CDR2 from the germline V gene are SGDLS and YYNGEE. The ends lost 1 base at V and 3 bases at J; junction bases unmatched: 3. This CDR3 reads CASSVLGLAEETQYF. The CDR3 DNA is TGTGCCAGCAGCGTATTAGGACTAGCGGAAGAGACCCAGTACTTC.

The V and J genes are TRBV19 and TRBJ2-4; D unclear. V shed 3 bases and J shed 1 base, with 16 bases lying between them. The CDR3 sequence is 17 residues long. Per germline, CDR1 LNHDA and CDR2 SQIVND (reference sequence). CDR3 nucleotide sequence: TGTGCCAGTAGTATCTCCGCGAGCGACGGGGCCAAAAACATTCAGTACTTC. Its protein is CASSISASDGAKNIQYF.

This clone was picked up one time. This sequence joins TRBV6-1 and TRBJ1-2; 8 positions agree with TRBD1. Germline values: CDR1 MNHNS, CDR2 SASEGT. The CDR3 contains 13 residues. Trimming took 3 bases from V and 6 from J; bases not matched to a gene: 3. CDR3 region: CASSDGQGNGYTF. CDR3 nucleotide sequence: TGTGCCAGCAGTGACGGACAGGGAAATGGCTACACCTTC.

The CDR3 protein is CASSDELTNEKLFF. CDR3 in DNA: TGTGCCAGCAGTGACGAGTTGACTAATGAAAAACTGTTTTTT. The J gene is TRBJ1-4, the V gene TRBV25-1; D remains ambiguous. Germline V gene lookup returns CDR1 MGHDK and CDR2 SYGVNS. The V end was cut by 3 bases, the J end by 2 bases, with 7 bases between. The length of the CDR3 is 14 residues.

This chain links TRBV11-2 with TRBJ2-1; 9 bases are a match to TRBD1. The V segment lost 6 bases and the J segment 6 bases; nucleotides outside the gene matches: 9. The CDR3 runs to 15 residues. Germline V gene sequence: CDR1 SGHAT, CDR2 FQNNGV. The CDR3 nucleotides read TGTGCCAGCAGTCTCTCCGGGACAGGGCTCAATGAGCAGTTCTTC. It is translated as CASSLSGTGLNEQFF.

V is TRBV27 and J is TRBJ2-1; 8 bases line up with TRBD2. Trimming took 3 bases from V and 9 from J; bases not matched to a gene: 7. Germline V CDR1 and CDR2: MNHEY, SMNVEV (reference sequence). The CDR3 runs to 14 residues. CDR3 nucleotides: TGTGCCAGCAGTTTTTATAGCGGGGCGGGTGAGCAGTTCTTC. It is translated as CASSFYSGAGEQFF.

The CDR3, as DNA: TGTGCCAGCAGTCCGCCTGGCCCCGTTCATTATGGCTACACCTTC. Translating it yields CASSPPGPVHYGYTF. This chain links TRBV28 with TRBJ1-2; D unresolved. Germline V lookup: CDR1 MDHEN, CDR2 SYDVKM. The CDR3 spans 15 residues. Trimming shortened V by 5 bases and J by 5 bases, and 18 bases separated the two germline ends.

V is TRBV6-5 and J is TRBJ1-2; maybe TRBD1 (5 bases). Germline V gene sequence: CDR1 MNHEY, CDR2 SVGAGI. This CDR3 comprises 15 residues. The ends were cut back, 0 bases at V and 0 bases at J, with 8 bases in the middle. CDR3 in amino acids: CASSYSQGPNYGYTF. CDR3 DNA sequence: TGTGCCAGCAGTTACTCGCAGGGACCTAACTATGGCTACACCTTC.

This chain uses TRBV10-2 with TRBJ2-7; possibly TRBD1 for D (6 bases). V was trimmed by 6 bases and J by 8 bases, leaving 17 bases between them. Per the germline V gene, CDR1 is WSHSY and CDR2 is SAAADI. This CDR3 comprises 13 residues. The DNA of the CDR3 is TGCGCCAGCAGCCAGGGTGTGGGGGCGAAGCAGTACTTC. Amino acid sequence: CASSQGVGAKQYF.

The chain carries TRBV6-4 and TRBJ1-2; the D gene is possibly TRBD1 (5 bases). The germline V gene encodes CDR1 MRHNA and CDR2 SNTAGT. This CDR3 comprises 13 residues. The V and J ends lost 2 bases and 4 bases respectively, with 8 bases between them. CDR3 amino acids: CASSDQGTYGYTF. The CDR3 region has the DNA TGTGCCAGCAGTGACCAGGGCACCTATGGCTACACCTTC.

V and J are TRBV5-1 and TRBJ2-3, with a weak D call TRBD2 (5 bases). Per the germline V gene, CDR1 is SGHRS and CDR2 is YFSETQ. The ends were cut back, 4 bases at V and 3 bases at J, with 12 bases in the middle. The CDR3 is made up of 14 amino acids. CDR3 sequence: CASSNGPGTDTQYF. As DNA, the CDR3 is TGCGCCAGCAGCAACGGGCCGGGGACAGATACGCAGTATTTT.

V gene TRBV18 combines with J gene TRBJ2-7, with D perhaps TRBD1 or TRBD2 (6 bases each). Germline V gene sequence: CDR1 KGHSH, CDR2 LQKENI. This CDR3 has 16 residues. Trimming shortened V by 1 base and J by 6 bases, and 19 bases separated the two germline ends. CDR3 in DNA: TGTGCCAGCTCACCACTGGCTGGGGGGTCCAGGGGCGAGCAGTACTTC. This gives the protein CASSPLAGGSRGEQYF.

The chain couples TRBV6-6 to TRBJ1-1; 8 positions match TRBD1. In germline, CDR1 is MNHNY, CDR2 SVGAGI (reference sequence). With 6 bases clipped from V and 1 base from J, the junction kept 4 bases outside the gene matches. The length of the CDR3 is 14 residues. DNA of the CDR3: TGTGCCAGCAGGGGTGGACAGGGGAACACTGAAGCTTTCTTT. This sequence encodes CASRGGQGNTEAFF.

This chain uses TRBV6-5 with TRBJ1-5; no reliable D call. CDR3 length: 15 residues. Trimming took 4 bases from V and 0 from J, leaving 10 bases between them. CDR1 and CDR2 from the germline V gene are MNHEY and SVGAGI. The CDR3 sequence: CASSFTSDSNQPQHF. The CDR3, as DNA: TGTGCCAGCAGTTTTACCTCAGATAGCAATCAGCCCCAGCATTTT.

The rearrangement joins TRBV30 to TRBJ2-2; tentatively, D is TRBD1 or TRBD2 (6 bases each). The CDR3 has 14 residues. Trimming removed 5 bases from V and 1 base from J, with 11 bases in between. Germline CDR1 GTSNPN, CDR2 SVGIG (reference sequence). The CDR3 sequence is CAWARGQNTGELFF. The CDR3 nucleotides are TGTGCCTGGGCACGGGGGCAGAACACCGGGGAGCTGTTTTTT.

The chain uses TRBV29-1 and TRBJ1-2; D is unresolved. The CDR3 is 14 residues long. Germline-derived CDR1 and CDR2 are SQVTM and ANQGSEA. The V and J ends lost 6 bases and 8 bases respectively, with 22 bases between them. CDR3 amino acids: CSVKKDSNVWGYTF. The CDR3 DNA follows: TGCAGCGTCAAAAAGGACTCAAACGTGTGGGGCTACACCTTC.

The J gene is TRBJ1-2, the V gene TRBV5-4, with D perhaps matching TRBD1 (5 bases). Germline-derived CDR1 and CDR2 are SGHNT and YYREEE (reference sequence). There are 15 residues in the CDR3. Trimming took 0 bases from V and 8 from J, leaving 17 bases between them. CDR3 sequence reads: CASSLARGTGVGYTF. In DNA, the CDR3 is TGTGCCAGCAGCTTGGCCCGAGGGACTGGCGTGGGCTACACCTTC.

The CDR3: CASRRRQGGNTEAFF. CDR3 nucleotide sequence: TGTGCCAGCAGACGACGACAGGGCGGGAACACTGAAGCTTTCTTT. The chain combines TRBV6-1 with TRBJ1-1, with TRBD1 matching over 7 bases. Germline V CDR1 and CDR2: MNHNS, SASEGT. The length of the CDR3 is 15 residues. V gave up 6 bases and J gave up 1 base; unmatched junction bases: 8.

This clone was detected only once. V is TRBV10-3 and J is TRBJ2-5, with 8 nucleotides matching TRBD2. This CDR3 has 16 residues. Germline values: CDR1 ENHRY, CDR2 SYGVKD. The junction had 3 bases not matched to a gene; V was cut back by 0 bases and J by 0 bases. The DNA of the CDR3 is TGTGCCATCAGTGAGTCTACTAGCGGCTACCAAGAGACCCAGTACTTC. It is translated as CAISESTSGYQETQYF.